These 21 T cell receptor beta chains were sequenced from one sample in a study of T-cell reconstitution after alpha-beta-depleted transplantation in children. Unique molecular identifiers were incorporated when the TCRbeta library was constructed. TCRdb re-derived calls from the PCR reads in MiXCR, one entry per CDR3 protein. The sample carries around 700,000 distinct CDR3 sequences, less than 15% recorded once. Sequenced material: PBMCs, taken before TCRalphabeta/CD19-depleted stem cell transplant. Receptor source: a girl aged 2-10 years with congenital amegakaryocytic thrombocytopenia, due to receive a stem cell transplant.

This chain connects TRBV29-1 to TRBJ2-7; 7 positions agree with TRBD2. Trimming at V came to 7 bases and at J to 4 bases, leaving 7 bases not matched to a gene. Germline loops: CDR1 SQVTM, CDR2 ANQGSEA. The CDR3 contains 12 residues. In nucleotides, the CDR3 is TGCAGCGCAGCGGGGCTTACTTACGAGCAGTACTTC. This codes for CSAAGLTYEQYF.

This clonotype was seen repeatedly, ten times or more. This sequence joins TRBV12-3 or TRBV12-4 and TRBJ1-2; possibly TRBD1 for D (5 bases). V shed 7 bases and J shed 8 bases, with 17 bases lying between them. This CDR3 region has 13 residues. CDR3 protein: CASTLIGGVGYTF. CDR3 coding DNA: TGTGCCAGCACCCTGATTGGGGGGGTGGGCTACACCTTC.

This clonotype was seen ten or more times. The J gene is TRBJ2-1, the V gene TRBV11-2; maybe TRBD2 (6 bases). Germline V gives CDR1 SGHAT, CDR2 FQNNGV. Trimming removed 0 bases at V and 4 bases at J, with 13 bases between. This CDR3 is built from 16 residues. The CDR3 DNA follows: TGTGCCAGCAGCTTAGATCTGGGGGAGGCTTACAATGAGCAGTTCTTC. Its translation is CASSLDLGEAYNEQFF.

This chain uses TRBV3-1 with TRBJ2-5; the D is unclear. The CDR3 is made up of 13 amino acids. V was clipped by 2 bases and J by 4 bases, with 8 bases between them. CDR1 and CDR2 from the germline V gene are LGHDT and YNNKEL (reference sequence). The CDR3 loop reads CASSQNSRETQYF. CDR3 in DNA: TGTGCCAGCAGCCAAAACTCGAGAGAGACCCAGTACTTC.

A few counts support this clonotype. The V call is TRBV6-5, the J call TRBJ2-5; the D gene is possibly TRBD1 (5 bases). V was cut by 4 bases and J by 9 bases, with 24 bases left in between. In germline, CDR1 is MNHEY, CDR2 SVGAGI. The length of the CDR3 is 16 residues. CDR3 in amino acids: CASSSPRDGARAAQYF. CDR3 nucleotides: TGTGCCAGCAGTTCCCCCCGCGATGGGGCAAGAGCTGCCCAGTACTTC.

This clonotype was seen repeatedly, ten times or more. The gene calls are TRBV20-1 and TRBJ2-7; no clear D gene. Germline V CDR1 and CDR2: DFQATT, SNEGSKA (reference sequence). This CDR3 region has 13 residues. V shed 5 bases and J shed 3 bases, with 14 bases lying between them. The CDR3 region has the DNA TGCAGTGCTTGGGAATTCGGGCTCTACGAGCAGTACTTC. Its protein product is CSAWEFGLYEQYF.

This clonotype was seen repeatedly, ten times or more. The chain combines TRBV5-1 with TRBJ2-5; D gene unclear. CDR1 is SGHRS, CDR2 YFSETQ, per germline. V was clipped by 0 bases and J by 3 bases, with 9 bases between them. CDR3 length equals 14 residues. Here the CDR3 DNA reads TGCGCCAGCAGCTTGGTAGGCTTCGAAGAGACCCAGTACTTC. Translated, it gives CASSLVGFEETQYF.

The table lists this clonotype with a few counts. The genes are TRBV4-2 and TRBJ2-7; D is undetermined. The ends were cut back, 4 bases at V and 0 bases at J, with 13 bases in the middle. Germline V lookup: CDR1 LGHNA, CDR2 YNFKEQ. CDR3 length equals 15 residues. This CDR3 reads CASSPDPPPSYEQYF. In DNA form, the CDR3 reads TGTGCCAGCAGCCCCGACCCCCCTCCCTCCTACGAGCAGTACTTC.

This clonotype showed up many times. This chain uses TRBV9 with TRBJ1-1; no definite D call. Germline CDR1 is SGDLS and CDR2 is YYNGEE. Trimming removed 3 bases at V and 6 bases at J, with 6 bases between. The length of the CDR3 is 11 residues. The CDR3 region is CASSGGAEAFF. The CDR3 DNA follows: TGTGCCAGCAGCGGTGGGGCTGAAGCTTTCTTT.

This clonotype has ten or more counts. The chain uses TRBV29-1 and TRBJ1-1; a possible D gene is TRBD1 (5 bases). Germline loops: CDR1 SQVTM, CDR2 ANQGSEA. There are 14 residues in the CDR3. V lost 4 bases and J 0 bases, leaving 12 bases between the germline ends. The CDR3 sequence: CSVGPGNMNTEAFF. CDR3 sequence (DNA): TGCAGCGTTGGGCCAGGGAACATGAACACTGAAGCTTTCTTT.

This clonotype showed up many times. The V call is TRBV7-9, the J call TRBJ2-5; TRBD2 matches 12 bases. This CDR3 has 16 residues. Trimming took 4 bases from V and 4 from J; bases not matched to a gene: 7. The germline CDR1 and CDR2 sequences are SEHNR and FQNEAQ (reference sequence). The CDR3 reads CASSSHGLAGSETQYF. DNA of the CDR3: TGTGCCAGCAGCTCACATGGACTAGCGGGATCAGAGACCCAGTACTTC.

The table lists this clonotype with many counts. V usage is TRBV10-3 and J usage is TRBJ2-6; D gene uncertain. This CDR3 region has 13 residues. CDR1 and CDR2 (germline): ENHRY, SYGVKD. Deletions cut 8 bases from V and 0 bases from J, with 5 bases between. Here the CDR3 reads CAIGNSGANVLTF. The CDR3 bases are TGTGCCATCGGGAACTCTGGGGCCAACGTCCTGACTTTC.

This clonotype has at least ten counts. DNA of the CDR3: TGTGCCAGCAGGCCAGCCTACCTAGACTACCCCTACGAGCAGTACTTC. Its translation is CASRPAYLDYPYEQYF. The V gene is TRBV27, the J gene TRBJ2-7; possibly TRBD2 for D (5 bases). In germline, CDR1 is MNHEY, CDR2 SMNVEV (reference sequence). The CDR3 extends over 16 amino acids. V was shortened by 6 bases and J by 2 bases, with 20 bases between the two germline ends.

This clonotype was seen at least ten times. The gene calls are TRBV12-3 or TRBV12-4 and TRBJ1-2; D unresolved. The CDR3 consists of 13 residues. Trimming took 4 bases from V and 4 from J, leaving 10 bases between them. In nucleotides, the CDR3 is TGTGCCAGCAGTTCCGGGTTTGGCTATGGCTACACCTTC. Translating it yields CASSSGFGYGYTF.

There are many counts of this clonotype. V usage is TRBV20-1 and J usage is TRBJ2-7, with 8 positions matching TRBD2. The length of the CDR3 is 14 residues. The germline CDR1 and CDR2 sequences are DFQATT and SNEGSKA (reference sequence). The trim removed 3 bases at V and 4 bases at J, leaving 8 bases unmatched. The CDR3: CSARDGLAGYEQYF. Written as DNA, the CDR3 is TGCAGTGCTAGGGATGGACTAGCCGGGTACGAGCAGTACTTC.

This clonotype was counted at least ten times. This rearrangement joins TRBV5-1 to TRBJ2-5, with TRBD2 matching over 12 bases. Losses at the gene ends were 5 bases for V and 4 bases for J; bases not matched to a gene: 6. CDR3 length equals 15 residues. Germline CDR1 reads SGHRS; CDR2 reads YFSETQ. The CDR3 region has the DNA TGCGCCAGCAGAGAAGGACTAGCGGGACGAGAGACCCAGTACTTC. This encodes CASREGLAGRETQYF.

V is TRBV18 and J is TRBJ1-1; D is perhaps TRBD1 (6 bases). CDR3 length: 15 amino acids. The V gene lost 0 bases and the J gene lost 11 bases, with 19 bases spanning the gap. Germline loops: CDR1 KGHSH, CDR2 LQKENI. CDR3: CASSPPYIQGTDAFF. The CDR3 coding sequence is TGTGCCAGCTCACCACCTTATATACAGGGAACGGATGCTTTCTTT.

This clonotype occurred many times. The rearrangement joins TRBV3-1 to TRBJ2-1; the match to TRBD1 covers 8 bases. Germline loops: CDR1 LGHDT, CDR2 YNNKEL (reference sequence). The CDR3 sequence is 14 residues long. J lost 4 bases, V lost 6 bases, and 5 bases had no gene match. This CDR3 is CASSPGTGYNEQFF. CDR3 bases: TGTGCCAGCAGTCCCGGGACAGGTTACAATGAGCAGTTCTTC.

This clonotype was recorded many times. This chain joins TRBV11-2 and TRBJ2-1; 8 nucleotides match TRBD1. Per the germline V gene, CDR1 is SGHAT and CDR2 is FQNNGV. The trim removed 5 bases at V and 3 bases at J, leaving 9 bases unmatched. This CDR3 has 16 amino acids. The CDR3, as DNA: TGTGCCAGCAGCAGGACAGGGACGAATCTCTACAATGAGCAGTTCTTC. It translates to CASSRTGTNLYNEQFF. Complete variable domain (other parts from reference TRBV11-2 and TRBJ2-1): EAGVAQSPRYKIIEKRQSVAFWCNPISGHATLYWYQQILGQGPKLLIQFQNNGVVDDSQLPKDRFSAERLKGVDSTLKIQPAKLEDSAVYLCASSRTGTNLYNEQFFGPGTRLTVL.

The chain is built from TRBV5-1 and TRBJ2-7, with 7 bases fitting TRBD1. This CDR3 comprises 13 residues. The V and J ends lost 4 bases and 3 bases, in that order; junction bases with no gene match: 4. From germline, CDR1 is SGHRS and CDR2 YFSETQ. CDR3 DNA: TGCGCCAGCAGCCACGGGACAGACTACGAGCAGTACTTC. Protein product: CASSHGTDYEQYF.

CDR3 DNA sequence: TGTGCCAGCACCCTTTGGGACAGCCCTTTTTACGAGCAGTACTTC. Translation: CASTLWDSPFYEQYF. The chain has TRBV3-1 and TRBJ2-7; the match to TRBD1 covers 7 bases. The V gene's germline CDR1 is LGHDT and CDR2 YNNKEL (reference sequence). CDR3 length: 15 residues. V dropped 7 bases and J dropped 4; count of bases not matched to a gene: 13.